A single sample gave rise to the 22 T cell receptor beta chains below, sequenced in a study of tissue T cells after allogeneic stem cell transplantation. Only in-frame clones appear in the TCRdb table, and some are missing; sequencing was by immunoSEQ multiplex PCR. The data hold around 10,000 clones, with roughly two fifths observed a single time. Time point specified: mouse harvest day 7 after allogeneic transplant. The graft held 10^6 splenic CD5+ T cells and 10^7 T-cell-depleted bone marrow cells. Sequencing used skin. The receptors shown here come from a female BALB/c mouse given C57BL/6 T cells with graft-versus-host disease after an allogeneic hematopoietic cell transplant.

Notes on this clone: The germline and genes are mouse ones. The sequenced fragment ends 1 residue before the CDR3 boundary, so the rest is inferred from the germline J gene. The J gene is TRBJ1-5, the V gene TRBV16, with D maybe TRBD1 (5 bases). CDR1 is SGHSA, CDR2 FRNQAP, per germline. Trimming cost V 0 bases and J 7 bases, with 7 bases left between them. CDR3 length: 13 residues. This CDR3 is CASSLDDRQAPLF. The sequenced CDR3 bases are TGTGCAAGCAGCTTAGATGACAGACAGGCTCCGCTT.

This clone is medium-sized in the sample. Gene and germline names: mouse. The CDR3 is cut off 1 residue early in the read; its end comes from the germline J gene. V usage is TRBV23 and J usage is TRBJ2-5; TRBD2 is taken as the D call from the table, unchecked against the DNA. CDR3 size: 13 residues. In germline, CDR1 is KGHTA, CDR2 FQNQQP. Partial CDR3 DNA: TGCTCCAGCAGTCCGACTGGGGGTGACACCCAGTAC. Protein product: CSSSPTGGDTQY. The full-length CDR3 reads as CSSSPTGGDTQYF.

This clone has just a few counts. Gene and germline names: mouse. The read falls 1 residue short of the CDR3 end, and the missing part is taken from the germline J gene. This chain links TRBV12-1 with TRBJ2-7; TRBD2 aligns across 11 bases. The CDR3 has 14 amino acids. The J segment lost 3 bases and the V segment lost 2 bases, leaving 2 bases of the junction unmatched. The V gene's germline CDR1 is SGHSN and CDR2 HYEKVE. The CDR3 here is CASSPGTGGYEQYF. The sequenced CDR3 bases are TGTGCCAGCTCTCCCGGGACTGGGGGCTATGAACAGTAC.

As regards this clone: Each gene name is a mouse one. The CDR3 is cut off 1 residue early in the read; its end comes from the germline J gene. V gene TRBV17 combines with J gene TRBJ1-4; D is undetermined. From germline, CDR1 is MNHDT and CDR2 YYDKIL. The ends were cut back, 0 bases at V and 1 base at J, with 6 bases in the middle. The CDR3 has 15 amino acids. CDR3 region: CASSRERDSNERLFF. The CDR3 bases that were read are TGTGCTAGCAGTAGAGAACGGGATTCCAACGAAAGATTATTT.

About this clone itself: Any gene name here is a mouse gene name. The read ends 1 residue early relative to the CDR3; the germline J gene fills the gap. The chain employs TRBV16 and TRBJ1-1; D uncertain. With 2 bases removed from V and 0 bases from J, the gap between germline ends came to 4 bases. The germline V gene encodes CDR1 SGHSA and CDR2 FRNQAP. The CDR3 is 13 residues long. The CDR3 loop is CASSLRANTEVFF. Incomplete CDR3 DNA: TGTGCAAGCAGCTTACGAGCAAACACAGAAGTCTTC.

This clone was counted between two and nine times. Genes here carry mouse names. The read gets to within 1 residue of the CDR3 end, and the germline J gene fills in the rest. The gene calls are TRBV31 and TRBJ2-5, with D tentatively TRBD1 (5 bases). V was pared by 3 bases and J by 0 bases, with 10 bases between. Germline lookup yields CDR1 GKSSPN and CDR2 SITVG. This CDR3 has 14 residues. CDR3 sequence: CAWSHRTNQDTQYF. CDR3 DNA (partial): TGTGCCTGGAGCCACAGGACGAACCAAGACACCCAGTAC.

A word on this clone: Gene and germline names: mouse. Read coverage stops 1 residue before the CDR3 terminus; the germline J gene supplies the remainder. The V gene is TRBV26, the J gene TRBJ1-3; D possibly corresponds to TRBD1 (6 bases). Germline CDR1 reads KGHPV; CDR2 reads FQNQEV (reference sequence). The CDR3 spans 14 residues. The ends were cut back, 4 bases at V and 0 bases at J, with 7 bases in the middle. The CDR3 DNA, read in part, is TGTGCCAGCAGTCGGGACATTTCTGGAAATACGCTCTAT. Translation gives CASSRDISGNTLY. The whole CDR3 is CASSRDISGNTLYF.

This clone came up a few times. The gene symbols are mouse symbols. The CDR3 end is not reached by the read, which stops 1 residue before it; the germline J gene fills it in. V gene TRBV13-3 combines with J gene TRBJ2-5; D gene unclear. Per the germline V gene, CDR1 is NNHDY and CDR2 is SYVADS. V lost 5 bases and J lost 6, with 7 bases in between. The CDR3 spans 11 residues. CDR3 region: CASRKADTQYF. The covered CDR3 bases are TGTGCCAGCAGGAAGGCCGACACCCAGTAC.

This clone ranks as medium-sized. All gene names here are mouse names. The CDR3 goes on 1 residue after the read ends, and that part is filled in from the germline J gene. The chain links TRBV16 to TRBJ2-1, with 8 bases that match TRBD2. The germline V gene encodes CDR1 SGHSA and CDR2 FRNQAP. The CDR3 totals 15 residues. V lost 0 bases, J lost 4 bases, and 2 bases stayed unmatched. CDR3 bases read: TGTGCAAGCAGCTTAGAGGGGGGGCGGTATGCTGAGCAGTTC. It specifies CASSLEGGRYAEQF. The whole CDR3 protein is CASSLEGGRYAEQFF.

The count of this clone is one. The genes and germline here are from mouse. Sequencing ends 1 residue short of the CDR3 end; the germline J gene provides the rest. V usage is TRBV15 and J usage is TRBJ2-7; D is ambiguous. CDR1 and CDR2 (germline): SGHND, FRSKSL. Trimming took off 3 bases at V and 3 bases at J, with 6 bases between the two ends. The CDR3 has 12 amino acids. The CDR3 region is CASSFGNYEQYF. Incomplete CDR3 DNA: TGTGCCAGCAGTTTCGGCAACTATGAACAGTAC.

This clone occurred a few times. Mouse gene names apply. The CDR3 end lies 1 residue beyond the end of the read and is filled in from the germline J gene. This chain uses TRBV3 with TRBJ2-1, with a tentative D call TRBD1 (5 bases). The CDR3 spans 14 residues. The V gene's germline CDR1 is SNHLY and CDR2 FYNGKV (reference sequence). V lost 2 bases, J lost 1 base, and 6 bases lay in between. The CDR3 loop reads CASSLKGNYAEQFF. The DNA read from the CDR3 is TGTGCCAGCAGCTTAAAGGGGAACTATGCTGAGCAGTTC.

This clone is classed as medium-sized. Genes here carry mouse names. The CDR3 is cut off 1 residue early in the read; its end comes from the germline J gene. The chain has TRBV26 and TRBJ2-3; 8 nucleotides line up with TRBD2. The ends lost 3 bases at V and 1 base at J; junction bases unmatched: 6. This CDR3 has 16 residues. Germline loops: CDR1 KGHPV, CDR2 FQNQEV (reference sequence). This CDR3 reads CASSLNWGTGAETLYF. CDR3 DNA, as far as it was read: TGTGCCAGCAGTCTAAACTGGGGGACGGGTGCAGAAACGCTGTAT.

This clone was detected a few times. Gene names and germline refer to mouse. The read ends 1 residue early relative to the CDR3; the germline J gene fills the gap. The V and J genes are TRBV3 and TRBJ2-5, with 7 bases identical to TRBD2. Germline lookup yields CDR1 SNHLY and CDR2 FYNGKV (reference sequence). This CDR3 region has 15 residues. V shed 5 bases and J 0 bases; nucleotides not matched to a gene: 5. CDR3 sequence reads: CASSPLLGNQDTQYF. Partial CDR3 DNA: TGTGCCAGCAGCCCCTTACTGGGGAACCAAGACACCCAGTAC.

A word on this clone: Gene names follow the mouse nomenclature. The CDR3 is cut off 1 residue early in the read; its end comes from the germline J gene. This chain joins TRBV5 and TRBJ2-5, with 9 bases lining up with TRBD2. The CDR3 runs 14 residues. Unmatched junction bases numbered 2, after V lost 4 bases and J lost 3 bases. Germline V lookup: CDR1 LGHNA, CDR2 YNLKQL (reference sequence). CDR3 protein: CASSPGLGQDTQYF. The sequenced CDR3 bases are TGTGCCAGCAGCCCGGGACTGGGACAAGACACCCAGTAC.

With regard to this clone: Genes and germline come from the mouse. Read coverage stops 1 residue before the CDR3 terminus; the germline J gene supplies the remainder. This chain joins TRBV23 and TRBJ2-4. This CDR3 is built from 13 residues. Germline values: CDR1 KGHTA, CDR2 FQNQQP. The DNA read from the CDR3 is TGCTCCAGCAGTCAAGACCATCAAAACACCTTGTAC. Translating it yields CSSSQDHQNTLY. The entire CDR3 is CSSSQDHQNTLYF.

With regard to this clone: The gene names here belong to mouse. Read data end 1 residue before the CDR3 end; the end is taken from the germline J gene. This sequence joins TRBV19 and TRBJ1-4; TRBD1 aligns across 9 bases. Germline V gene data show CDR1 as FNHDT and CDR2 as SITEND (reference sequence). The CDR3 totals 15 residues. Germline trimming cut 2 bases from V and 3 bases from J; bases unmatched to any gene: 2. The DNA read from the CDR3 is TGTGCCAGCAGTATTGGACAGGGGACCAACGAAAGATTATTT. Its translation: CASSIGQGTNERLF. The entire CDR3 reads CASSIGQGTNERLFF. Together with reference TRBV19 and TRBJ1-4, the CDR3 gives the full variable domain: GGIITQTPKFLIGQEGQKLTLKCQQNFNHDTMYWYRQDSGKGLRLIYYSITENDLQKGDLSEGYDASREKKSSFSLTVTSAQKNEMAVFLCASSIGQGTNERLFFGHGTKLSVL.

This clone was observed a handful of times. The germline and genes are mouse ones. The read ends 1 residue before the CDR3 terminus; that terminus is restored from the germline J gene. V is TRBV26 and J is TRBJ2-3, with a weak D call TRBD1 (6 bases). The CDR3 runs 14 residues. Germline CDR1 and CDR2: KGHPV and FQNQEV (reference sequence). V dropped 6 bases and J dropped 0 bases, with 10 bases sitting between them. The CDR3 is CASRQGSSAETLYF. The part of the CDR3 DNA that was read is TGTGCCAGCAGACAGGGATCTAGTGCAGAAACGCTGTAT.

This clone was detected once. Here the gene names and germline are mouse. With the read ending 1 residue before the CDR3 end, the germline J gene is used to fill in that end. The chain is built from TRBV14 and TRBJ1-6; D is unresolved. TRBJ1-6 is placed among ORFs of uncertain function. The CDR3 extends over 14 amino acids. Trimming left V 0 bases short and J 3 bases short, with 4 bases between. The germline CDR1 and CDR2 sequences are SGHDT and FRDEAV. The CDR3 protein is CASSFWHYNSPLYF. CDR3 DNA, as far as it was read: TGTGCCAGCAGTTTCTGGCACTATAATTCGCCCCTCTAC.

Comment on this clone: Genes and germline come from the mouse. Read sequence stops 1 residue before the CDR3 end, and the germline J gene provides the missing end. This chain connects TRBV13-1 to TRBJ1-6; TRBD1 is a possible D gene (6 bases). TRBJ1-6 is classed as an ORF, of uncertain function. Deletions cut 3 bases from V and 5 bases from J, with 6 bases between. The germline V gene encodes CDR1 NSHNY and CDR2 SYGAGN. This CDR3 contains 13 residues. The DNA read from the CDR3 is TGTGCCAGCAGTGGGACAGATAATTCGCCCCTCTAC. It yields the protein CASSGTDNSPLY. The whole CDR3 sequence is CASSGTDNSPLYF.

Note on this clone: All gene names here are mouse names. The read finishes 1 residue shy of the CDR3 end, and the germline J gene is used to complete it. The rearrangement uses TRBV26 and TRBJ2-5; the D gene is possibly TRBD2 (6 bases). This CDR3 is 14 amino acids long. Germline CDR1 is KGHPV and CDR2 is FQNQEV (reference sequence). V was trimmed by 3 bases and J by 2 bases, leaving 9 bases between them. The sequenced part of the CDR3 DNA is TGTGCCAGCAGTCTAGACTGGCTCCAAGACACCCAGTAC. Protein sequence: CASSLDWLQDTQY. In full, the CDR3 is CASSLDWLQDTQYF.

Turning to this clone: Gene and germline names: mouse. Sequencing ends 1 residue short of the CDR3 end; the germline J gene provides the rest. The chain carries TRBV26 and TRBJ2-3; TRBD1 is a possible D gene (5 bases). The CDR3 consists of 15 residues. Germline V gene data show CDR1 as KGHPV and CDR2 as FQNQEV (reference sequence). With 1 base removed from V and 1 base from J, the gap between germline ends came to 9 bases. CDR3 sequence reads: CASSLWQGGAETLYF. The part of the CDR3 DNA that was read is TGTGCCAGCAGTCTGTGGCAGGGAGGTGCAGAAACGCTGTAT. Full variable domain (rest looked up from reference TRBV26 and TRBJ2-3): NSKVIQTPRYLVKGQGQKAKMRCIPEKGHPVVFWYQQNKNNEFKFLINFQNQEVLQQIDMTEKRFSAECPSNSPCSLEIQSSEAGDSALYLCASSLWQGGAETLYFGSGTRLTVL.

This clone is medium-sized. Germline and genes here are mouse. The read falls 1 residue short of the CDR3 end, and the missing part is taken from the germline J gene. The chain recombines TRBV17 with TRBJ2-7; 9 bases align to TRBD1. V gave up 4 bases and J gave up 7 bases; unmatched junction bases: 5. This CDR3 spans 13 amino acids. Germline values: CDR1 MNHDT, CDR2 YYDKIL. The sequenced part of the CDR3 DNA is TGTGCTAGCAGTAACAGGGGGCCGAAGGAACAGTAC. This gives the protein CASSNRGPKEQY. The CDR3 reads in full as CASSNRGPKEQYF.